The 24 T cell receptor beta chains reported below all come from one sample, sequenced in a study of shared clonotypes between healthy human individuals. This table comes from immunoSEQ multiplex PCR, and its TCRdb copy is limited to in-frame clones, with some not included. The profile shows about 2.4 million clones, over 85% of them singletons. Sequencing input: naive CD4+ T cells from PBMCs. The subset here: CD45RA+ positively selected. The receptors were sampled from a man younger than 30 in good health. Some clones in this sample may be carry-over from other donors' samples.

The chain links TRBV28 to TRBJ2-1; 7 nucleotides agree with TRBD2. Trimming cost V 8 bases and J 0 bases; bases outside gene matches: 7. The CDR3 sequence is 15 residues long. The germline V gene has CDR1 MDHEN and CDR2 SYDVKM. The CDR3 reads CASGASGRSYNEQFF. The CDR3 nucleotides are TGTGCCAGCGGAGCTAGCGGTCGCTCCTACAATGAGCAGTTCTTC.

The rearrangement joins TRBV19 to TRBJ2-3; tentatively, D is TRBD1 or TRBD2 (7 bases each). V lost 6 bases and J lost 3, with 13 bases in between. The CDR3 is 14 amino acids. Germline loops: CDR1 LNHDA, CDR2 SQIVND (reference sequence). The CDR3 DNA sequence: TGTGCCAGTAGGTTCAGGGGGGGAACAGATACGCAGTATTTT. It encodes CASRFRGGTDTQYF.

V and J are TRBV27 and TRBJ2-2, with TRBD2 identical over 9 bases. Germline values: CDR1 MNHEY, CDR2 SMNVEV (reference sequence). There are 16 residues in the CDR3. The J segment lost 6 bases and the V segment lost 3 bases, leaving 8 bases of the junction unmatched. CDR3 DNA: TGTGCCAGCAGTTTCCCCAGGGCGGGAGGGTCCGGGGAGCTGTTTTTT. Its protein product is CASSFPRAGGSGELFF.

Notes on this clone: Other DNA sequences in the sample encode the same CDR3. The chain recombines TRBV11-2 with TRBJ1-2; D uncertain. The germline V gene has CDR1 SGHAT and CDR2 FQNNGV. V gave up 1 base and J gave up 5 bases, with 5 bases separating them. The CDR3 runs to 12 residues. This CDR3 reads CASSLGPYGYTF. CDR3 nucleotides: TGTGCCAGCAGCTTAGGACCGTATGGCTACACCTTC.

The chain has TRBV4-1 and TRBJ2-7; D gene uncertain. Germline V gene lookup returns CDR1 MGHRA and CDR2 YSYEKL. This CDR3 is built from 16 residues. Trimming removed 4 bases from V and 3 bases from J, with 19 bases in between. The CDR3 is CASSLGRVSADYEQYF. The CDR3 DNA is TGCGCCAGCAGCCTGGGTCGGGTTTCGGCCGACTACGAGCAGTACTTC.

The V call is TRBV28, the J call TRBJ2-7; a weak D match, TRBD2 (7 bases). Between the trimmed V and J ends, which lost 5 bases and 5 bases, there was a span of 19 bases. Germline V gene data show CDR1 as MDHEN and CDR2 as SYDVKM. The CDR3 consists of 15 residues. The CDR3: CASSPGGGAGDEQYF. The DNA for the CDR3 is TGTGCCAGCAGTCCTGGGGGGGGCGCGGGAGACGAGCAGTACTTC.

The chain carries TRBV15 and TRBJ1-3, with D perhaps TRBD1 (5 bases). Germline V CDR1 and CDR2: LNHNV, YYDKDF (reference sequence). The CDR3 has 17 residues. V was cut by 5 bases and J by 2 bases, with 19 bases left in between. In nucleotides, the CDR3 is TGTGCCACCAGCCTACATAGAGGCGGGGGTACTGGAAACACCATATATTTT. Residues: CATSLHRGGGTGNTIYF. Full variable domain (outside the CDR3, taken from reference TRBV15 and TRBJ1-3): DAMVIQNPRYQVTQFGKPVTLSCSQTLNHNVMYWYQQKSSQAPKLLFHYYDKDFNNEADTPDNFQSRRPNTSFCFLDIRSPGLGDTAMYLCATSLHRGGGTGNTIYFGEGSWLTVV.

This clone is a singleton in its sample. The chain is built from TRBV5-4 and TRBJ1-1, with a possible D match to TRBD1 (6 bases). Between the trimmed V and J ends, which lost 6 bases and 0 bases, there was a span of 21 bases. The CDR3 has 17 amino acids. Germline lookup yields CDR1 SGHNT and CDR2 YYREEE (reference sequence). The DNA for the CDR3 is TGTGCCAGCACCCCACAGGGAAAAGGAAGACTGAACACTGAAGCTTTCTTT. This translates into CASTPQGKGRLNTEAFF.

The CDR3 bases are TGTGCCAGCTCTTGGGCGGGAGGCTGGGAGACCCAGTACTTC. Amino acids: CASSWAGGWETQYF. This sequence joins TRBV25-1 and TRBJ2-5, with TRBD2 matching over 8 bases. Germline-derived CDR1 and CDR2 are MGHDK and SYGVNS. V shed 8 bases and J 5 bases; nucleotides not matched to a gene: 10. This CDR3 is built from 14 residues.

In regard to this clone: This same CDR3 is encoded by further DNA sequences in the sample. The CDR3 sequence: CASSPGTSGNYEQYF. The CDR3 nucleotides read TGTGCCAGCTCACCAGGGACTAGCGGAAACTACGAGCAGTACTTC. The chain carries TRBV18 and TRBJ2-7; the match to TRBD2 covers 11 bases. Germline V gives CDR1 KGHSH, CDR2 LQKENI. CDR3 length: 15 residues. J lost 3 bases, V lost 2 bases, and 3 bases had no gene match.

This chain uses TRBV4-2 with TRBJ1-6; D is possibly TRBD1 (5 bases). CDR1 and CDR2 (germline): LGHNA, YNFKEQ. This CDR3 region has 15 residues. The V and J ends lost 0 bases and 6 bases respectively, with 9 bases between them. In DNA, the CDR3 is TGTGCCAGCAGCCAAGACCGGGACGTTAATTCACCCCTCCACTTT. Protein: CASSQDRDVNSPLHF.

The rearrangement links TRBV10-3 to TRBJ1-1, with 7 bases aligning to TRBD1. The CDR3 length is 16 residues. Germline trimming cut 6 bases from V and 4 bases from J; bases unmatched to any gene: 14. Looked up from germline, CDR1 is ENHRY and CDR2 is SYGVKD. CDR3 DNA: TGTGCCATCAGGAAAACGACAGGGTCTGGGGCCACTGAAGCTTTCTTT. Its translation is CAIRKTTGSGATEAFF.

In regard to this clone: Other DNA sequences in the sample encode the same CDR3. The chain couples TRBV18 to TRBJ2-7; D gene ambiguous. Per germline, CDR1 KGHSH and CDR2 LQKENI. CDR3 length equals 12 residues. The V end lost 2 bases, the J end lost 4 bases, and 6 bases lay between the germline ends. The CDR3 protein is CASSPGTYEQYF. CDR3 nucleotides: TGTGCCAGCTCACCAGGCACTTACGAGCAGTACTTC.

This chain connects TRBV5-4 to TRBJ2-6; 8 nucleotides line up with TRBD1. The CDR3 is made up of 18 amino acids. CDR1 and CDR2 from the germline V gene are SGHNT and YYREEE (reference sequence). V was clipped by 4 bases and J by 2 bases; unmatched bases: 11. The CDR3 loop is CASSPSAGGGPGANVLTF. CDR3 DNA: TGTGCCAGCAGCCCCTCGGCAGGGGGCGGTCCTGGGGCCAACGTCCTGACTTTC.

About this clone: The same CDR3 also results from other DNA sequences found in this sample. The chain links TRBV6-5 to TRBJ1-2; D remains unclear. There are 13 residues in the CDR3. Germline CDR1 is MNHEY and CDR2 is SVGAGI. Trimming shortened V by 6 bases and J by 5 bases, and 13 bases separated the two germline ends. CDR3 DNA sequence: TGTGCCAGCAGCCCGAGGGAAGAGTATGGCTACACCTTC. Translating gives CASSPREEYGYTF.

The gene calls are TRBV19 and TRBJ1-2; TRBD1 agrees at 9 bases. This CDR3 has 13 amino acids. The V and J ends lost 10 bases and 3 bases, in that order; junction bases with no gene match: 6. Germline V lookup: CDR1 LNHDA, CDR2 SQIVND (reference sequence). CDR3 region: CATRQGGDYGYTF. Written as DNA, the CDR3 is TGTGCCACCAGACAGGGGGGGGACTATGGCTACACCTTC.

The gene calls are TRBV7-3 and TRBJ2-6, with D uncertain. This CDR3 has 13 amino acids. Per the germline V gene, CDR1 is SGHTA and CDR2 is FQGTGA. Between the trimmed V and J ends, which lost 1 base and 15 bases, there was a span of 13 bases. The CDR3 loop reads CASSLSRPTTLTF. CDR3 sequence (DNA): TGTGCCAGCAGCTTAAGCCGGCCTACGACCCTGACTTTC. The whole variable domain, remainder taken from reference TRBV7-3 and TRBJ2-6, is GAGVSQTPSNKVTEKGKYVELRCDPISGHTALYWYRQSLGQGPEFLIYFQGTGAADDSGLPNDRFFAVRPEGSVSTLKIQRTERGDSAVYLCASSLSRPTTLTFGAGSRLTVL.

The V call is TRBV28, the J call TRBJ1-4; D gene uncertain. Trimming shortened V by 5 bases and J by 5 bases, and 6 bases separated the two germline ends. The CDR3 has 12 residues. From germline, CDR1 is MDHEN and CDR2 SYDVKM. The CDR3 region is CASSTLNEKLFF. CDR3 bases: TGTGCCAGCAGTACCTTGAATGAAAAACTGTTTTTT.

The chain carries TRBV5-4 and TRBJ1-2; 7 bases align to TRBD1. This CDR3 has 15 residues. Losses at the gene ends were 4 bases for V and 8 bases for J; bases not matched to a gene: 14. Germline values: CDR1 SGHNT, CDR2 YYREEE (reference sequence). The CDR3 bases are TGTGCCAGCAGCCAAGATTCAGGGGGTTCAAGGGGCTACACCTTC. Translated, it gives CASSQDSGGSRGYTF.

This chain joins TRBV28 and TRBJ1-5; D not certain. This CDR3 spans 13 amino acids. With 6 bases removed from V and 3 bases from J, the gap between germline ends came to 9 bases. The germline gives CDR1 MDHEN, CDR2 SYDVKM. The CDR3 here is CASRIGVNQPQHF. Written as DNA, the CDR3 is TGTGCCAGCAGAATAGGAGTCAATCAGCCCCAGCATTTT. The variable domain in full, with the rest retrieved from reference TRBV28 and TRBJ1-5, is DVKVTQSSRYLVKRTGEKVFLECVQDMDHENMFWYRQDPGLGLRLIYFSYDVKMKEKGDIPEGYSVSREKKERFSLILESASTNQTSMYLCASRIGVNQPQHFGDGTRLSIL.

This clone was counted between two and nine times. J is TRBJ2-2 and V is TRBV7-9; D perhaps matches TRBD1 (6 bases). The germline V gene encodes CDR1 SEHNR and CDR2 FQNEAQ (reference sequence). This CDR3 is 15 amino acids long. Trimming removed 6 bases at V and 5 bases at J, with 16 bases between. CDR3 DNA sequence: TGTGCCAGCAGACCAGGGGCCCGTCTAACCGGGGAGCTGTTTTTT. Its protein product is CASRPGARLTGELFF.

The chain joins TRBV27 to TRBJ2-7, with D possibly matching TRBD2 (5 bases). The V gene's germline CDR1 is MNHEY and CDR2 SMNVEV (reference sequence). V lost 5 bases, J lost 2 bases, and 13 bases lay in between. The CDR3 extends over 14 amino acids. CDR3 bases: TGTGCCAGCAGTCGCCGGGGTGGCCCCTACGAGCAGTACTTC. The encoded protein is CASSRRGGPYEQYF.

The chain combines TRBV30 with TRBJ2-2; no clear D. The germline V gene encodes CDR1 GTSNPN and CDR2 SVGIG (reference sequence). Trimming took 3 bases from V and 4 from J, leaving 9 bases between them. This CDR3 region has 13 residues. CDR3 nucleotides: TGTGCCTGGAGCGCAGACCCCACCGGGGAGCTGTTTTTT. Amino acids: CAWSADPTGELFF. The full variable domain, its missing parts supplied by reference TRBV30 and TRBJ2-2, is SQTIHQWPATLVQPVGSPLSLECTVEGTSNPNLYWYRQAAGRGLQLLFYSVGIGQISSEVPQNLSASRPQDRQFILSSKKLLLSDSGFYLCAWSADPTGELFFGEGSRLTVL.

V and J are TRBV11-3 and TRBJ2-1; 8 bases are a match to TRBD2. With 4 bases clipped from V and 7 bases from J, the junction kept 18 bases outside the gene matches. CDR3 length: 18 residues. Germline CDR1 SGHNT, CDR2 YENEEA. The CDR3 reads CASSSGFPSGRLSNEQFF. CDR3 in DNA: TGTGCCAGCAGCTCCGGCTTCCCCAGCGGGAGACTTTCGAATGAGCAGTTCTTC.